The 10 T cell receptor beta chains in this list originate from one sample, sequenced in a study of vaccination effects on CD4 cells after COVID-19. Here immunoSEQ multiplex PCR was the method, and the copy in TCRdb shows in-frame clones only, minus some. The sample comprises tens of thousands of clones, 70% to 80% of which are singletons, and 2.4% rests with the top ten. Their cognate antigens are unknown. CD4+ T cell isolation took place after about 11 days of culture. Participants got two doses of BNT162b2 or mRNA-1273 vaccine. Sequences were derived from CD4+ T cells from PBMCs cultured without peptide, sampled after COVID-19 vaccination. The receptors were gathered from a human donor who received a COVID-19 vaccine.

This chain connects TRBV18 to TRBJ1-5; TRBD1 agrees at 7 bases. V lost 5 bases to trimming and J lost 2 bases; unmatched junction nucleotides: 12. The CDR3 spans 17 residues. Germline V lookup: CDR1 KGHSH, CDR2 LQKENI. The CDR3 DNA is TGTGCCAGCTCAACCTTCGACAGGGTACAAGGCAATCAGCCCCAGCATTTT. It yields the protein CASSTFDRVQGNQPQHF. Filled out from reference TRBV18 and TRBJ1-5, the complete variable domain reads NAGVMQNPRHLVRRRGQEARLRCSPMKGHSHVYWYRQLPEEGLKFMVYLQKENIIDESGMPKERFSAEFPKEGPSILRIQQVVRGDSAAYFCASSTFDRVQGNQPQHFGDGTRLSIL.

The V and J genes are TRBV5-1 and TRBJ2-1; D is ambiguous. The CDR3 consists of 13 residues. V lost 0 bases and J 6 bases, leaving 7 bases between the germline ends. Germline-derived CDR1 and CDR2 are SGHRS and YFSETQ. CDR3 DNA: TGCGCCAGCAGCTTGGTTAGGGTCAATGAGCAGTTCTTC. This sequence encodes CASSLVRVNEQFF.

The chain employs TRBV10-3 and TRBJ1-2, with TRBD1 as a possible D gene (5 bases). CDR1 is ENHRY, CDR2 SYGVKD, per germline. The CDR3 length is 14 residues. V shed 6 bases and J shed 3 bases, with 14 bases lying between them. Here the CDR3 reads CAIRAQGVDYGYTF. CDR3 DNA sequence: TGTGCCATCAGGGCCCAGGGAGTGGACTATGGCTACACCTTC.

This clone was recorded a few times. The DNA of the CDR3 is TGCGCCAGCAGCCAAGCATCCACCCTGGGCCCCGAAATGGTCTACACCTTC. It encodes CASSQASTLGPEMVYTF. This chain connects TRBV4-3 to TRBJ1-2; no definite D call. From germline, CDR1 is LGHNA and CDR2 YSLEER. The CDR3 is 17 amino acids. Trimming cost V 1 base and J 10 bases, with 25 bases left between them.

The chain is built from TRBV6-5 and TRBJ1-1, with TRBD1 identical over 8 bases. V gave up 7 bases and J gave up 5 bases; unmatched junction bases: 6. Germline V gene lookup returns CDR1 MNHEY and CDR2 SVGAGI. The CDR3 has 13 amino acids. The CDR3 bases are TGTGCCAGCAAGACAGGGGTAGGGACTGAAGCTTTCTTT. Its protein is CASKTGVGTEAFF.

As for this clone: Other DNA sequences in the same sample also yield this CDR3. The chain couples TRBV5-1 to TRBJ1-3; D unresolved. V dropped 4 bases and J dropped 0 bases, with 14 bases sitting between them. The CDR3 covers 16 residues. CDR1 is SGHRS, CDR2 YFSETQ, per germline. This chain's CDR3 is CASSASGQSSGNTIYF. CDR3 nucleotide sequence: TGCGCCAGCAGCGCGTCAGGCCAGAGCTCTGGAAACACCATATATTTT.

The chain couples TRBV2 to TRBJ2-1; 7 bases line up with TRBD1. The CDR3 covers 14 residues. Per the germline V gene, CDR1 is SNHLY and CDR2 is FYNNEI. The V and J ends lost 5 bases and 6 bases, in that order; junction bases with no gene match: 7. CDR3: CASSRQGKGNEQFF. The CDR3 region has the DNA TGTGCCAGCAGTCGACAGGGAAAAGGCAATGAGCAGTTCTTC.

The chain joins TRBV18 to TRBJ2-5; D may be TRBD1 (6 bases). Germline assignment: CDR1 KGHSH and CDR2 LQKENI. V gave up 0 bases and J gave up 4 bases, with 12 bases separating them. The CDR3 is 15 residues long. CDR3 in DNA: TGTGCCAGCTCACCACCGACAGGCCTTCCAGAGACCCAGTACTTC. It specifies CASSPPTGLPETQYF.

Only a few counts were recorded for this clone. The chain is built from TRBV7-2 and TRBJ1-2; no clear D. Germline CDR1 is SGHTA and CDR2 is FQGNSA. The CDR3 has 15 amino acids. Trimming stripped 6 bases from V and 2 bases from J, with 16 bases between. The CDR3 nucleotides read TGTGCCAGCAGTTTATCGACGAACGCGAACTATGGCTACACCTTC. Translating it yields CASSLSTNANYGYTF.

The V call is TRBV27, the J call TRBJ2-7; the match to TRBD2 covers 7 bases. V was pared by 6 bases and J by 4 bases, with 12 bases of the junction left unmatched. Per the germline V gene, CDR1 is MNHEY and CDR2 is SMNVEV (reference sequence). This CDR3 region has 15 residues. CDR3 residues: CASSPSGAKRYEQYV. CDR3 nucleotides: TGTGCCAGCAGCCCAAGCGGGGCGAAACGTTACGAGCAGTACGTC.